The 13 T cell receptor beta chains below were found in one sample sequenced in a study of blood T cell repertoires in COVID-19 (dated by TCRdb to 2018 to 2020). The receptor library was made with the immunoSEQ multiplex PCR assay. The table was pulled from immuneACCESS by TCRdb, which kept in-frame rearrangements only. Such tables lose some clones; where checked, under half of the loss comes from unresolved V genes, and the rest has no known cause. For this sample there are some 190,000 clones; 80% to 90% appear just once. The top ten clones comprise less than 20% of the sample. Sample: peripheral blood. The receptor set was obtained from a human donor in a cohort sampled during active COVID-19.

The V and J genes are TRBV3-1 (or the pseudogene TRBV3-2) and TRBJ1-4; TRBD1 aligns across 9 bases. CDR3 length: 14 amino acids. Germline trimming cut 4 bases from V and 6 bases from J; bases unmatched to any gene: 3. CDR1 and CDR2 from the germline V gene are LGHDT and YNNKEL (reference sequence). The CDR3 sequence: CASSPRDRDEKLFF. DNA of the CDR3: TGTGCCAGCAGCCCCCGGGACAGGGATGAAAAACTGTTTTTT.

The CDR3 nucleotides are TGTGCCAGCACTGAGGGATCGGCGGATGGCTACACCTTC. Amino acids: CASTEGSADGYTF. This chain connects TRBV12-3 or TRBV12-4 to TRBJ1-2, with no clear D. V was cut by 7 bases and J by 6 bases, with 15 bases left in between. The CDR3 is made up of 13 amino acids.

V is TRBV27 and J is TRBJ2-5; 10 bases are shared with TRBD2. The CDR3 has 15 residues. Germline trimming cut 2 bases from V and 4 bases from J; bases unmatched to any gene: 4. Germline V gene sequence: CDR1 MNHEY, CDR2 SMNVEV (reference sequence). CDR3 sequence (DNA): TGTGCCAGCAGTTTAGCTAGCGGGAGTCGAGAGACCCAGTACTTC. Translating gives CASSLASGSRETQYF.

CDR3 in amino acids: CAISRLSGPTGELFF. The CDR3 DNA sequence: TGTGCCATCAGCCGGCTTAGCGGGCCCACCGGGGAGCTGTTTTTT. V is TRBV10-3 and J is TRBJ2-2, with TRBD2 matching 7 bases. With V trimmed by 6 bases and J by 4 bases, 8 bases remained unmatched. The germline CDR1 and CDR2 sequences are ENHRY and SYGVKD. The CDR3 consists of 15 residues.

J is TRBJ2-1 and V is TRBV4-1; 12 bases are shared with TRBD2. This CDR3 contains 20 residues. With 1 base clipped from V and 1 base from J, the junction kept 11 bases outside the gene matches. CDR1 MGHRA and CDR2 YSYEKL come from the germline V gene. As DNA, the CDR3 is TGCGCCAGCAGCCAAGGTTCGGCTAGCGGGGGGGCGGGATCCTACAATGAGCAGTTCTTC. Translation gives CASSQGSASGGAGSYNEQFF.

This clone has just one count. The chain recombines TRBV25-1 with TRBJ2-3; 13 bases align to TRBD2. The CDR3 length is 15 residues. The germline CDR1 and CDR2 sequences are MGHDK and SYGVNS. Trimming took 5 bases from V and 8 from J; bases not matched to a gene: 7. Here the CDR3 reads CASSPTSGRASTQYF. DNA for the CDR3: TGTGCCAGCAGTCCTACTAGCGGGAGGGCCAGTACGCAGTATTTT.

This sequence joins TRBV12-3 or TRBV12-4 and TRBJ1-2; D remains ambiguous. The V and J ends lost 7 bases and 10 bases respectively, with 16 bases between them. CDR3 size: 12 residues. For the CDR3, the DNA is TGTGCCAGCAATTTGCCAGGCAACCACTACACCTTC. Translation gives CASNLPGNHYTF.

This clone was seen just once. The CDR3 DNA follows: TGTGCCAGCAGTGGACAGTCCTACGAGCAGTACGTC. This sequence encodes CASSGQSYEQYV. V and J are TRBV6-4 and TRBJ2-7; a weak D match, TRBD1 (5 bases). Per the germline V gene, CDR1 is MRHNA and CDR2 is SNTAGT. The length of the CDR3 is 12 residues. Trimming cost V 4 bases and J 1 base, with 5 bases left between them.

This chain joins TRBV14 and TRBJ2-7; 7 bases are a match to TRBD2. After removal of 7 bases from V and 0 bases from J, the junction contained 6 bases not matched to a gene. Germline CDR1 SGHDN, CDR2 FVKESK. The CDR3 runs 14 residues. CDR3 bases: TGTGCCAGCAACCCTGGGGACTACTCCTACGAGCAGTACTTC. Its translation is CASNPGDYSYEQYF. Using reference TRBV14 and TRBJ2-7 for the parts outside the CDR3, the full variable domain is EAGVTQFPSHSVIEKGQTVTLRCDPISGHDNLYWYRRVMGKEIKFLLHFVKESKQDESGMPNNRFLAERTGGTYSTLKVQPAELEDSGVYFCASNPGDYSYEQYFGPGTRLTVT.

The V call is TRBV19, the J call TRBJ2-5, with D unclear. Germline V gene data show CDR1 as LNHDA and CDR2 as SQIVND (reference sequence). This CDR3 spans 14 amino acids. With 3 bases removed from V and 3 bases from J, the gap between germline ends came to 11 bases. In DNA, the CDR3 is TGTGCCAGTAGTATGAGGTTGGCAAAAGAGACCCAGTACTTC. Translation: CASSMRLAKETQYF. Full variable domain (remainder filled in from reference TRBV19 and TRBJ2-5): DGGITQSPKYLFRKEGQNVTLSCEQNLNHDAMYWYRQDPGQGLRLIYYSQIVNDFQKGDIAEGYSVSREKKESFPLTVTSAQKNPTAFYLCASSMRLAKETQYFGPGTRLLVL.

To note about this clone: Other nucleotide sequences from this sample produce the same CDR3. The genes are TRBV20-1 and TRBJ2-1; D is undetermined. This CDR3 has 11 residues. Trimming shortened V by 5 bases and J by 4 bases, and 6 bases separated the two germline ends. Germline CDR1 DFQATT, CDR2 SNEGSKA (reference sequence). This CDR3 reads CSASFYNEQFF. CDR3 sequence (DNA): TGCAGTGCTTCATTTTACAATGAGCAGTTCTTC.

DNA of the CDR3: TGTGCCAGCAGCCTGAAACAGGGGCGAAACTACGAGCAGTACTTC. Encoded protein: CASSLKQGRNYEQYF. This chain connects TRBV13 to TRBJ2-7, with 7 bases matching TRBD1. J gave up 3 bases and V 5 bases, and 10 bases lay outside the gene matches. CDR3 size: 15 residues. In germline, CDR1 is PRHDT, CDR2 FYEKMQ (reference sequence).

This clone was observed once. The rearrangement joins TRBV5-1 to TRBJ1-2; tentatively, D is TRBD1 (5 bases). This CDR3 has 16 amino acids. Trimming pared 4 bases from V and 1 base from J, leaving 17 bases between. Germline V gene lookup returns CDR1 SGHRS and CDR2 YFSETQ. The CDR3 sequence: CASSPSFGQLNYGYTF. Written as DNA, the CDR3 is TGCGCCAGCAGCCCAAGTTTCGGACAACTTAACTATGGCTACACCTTC.